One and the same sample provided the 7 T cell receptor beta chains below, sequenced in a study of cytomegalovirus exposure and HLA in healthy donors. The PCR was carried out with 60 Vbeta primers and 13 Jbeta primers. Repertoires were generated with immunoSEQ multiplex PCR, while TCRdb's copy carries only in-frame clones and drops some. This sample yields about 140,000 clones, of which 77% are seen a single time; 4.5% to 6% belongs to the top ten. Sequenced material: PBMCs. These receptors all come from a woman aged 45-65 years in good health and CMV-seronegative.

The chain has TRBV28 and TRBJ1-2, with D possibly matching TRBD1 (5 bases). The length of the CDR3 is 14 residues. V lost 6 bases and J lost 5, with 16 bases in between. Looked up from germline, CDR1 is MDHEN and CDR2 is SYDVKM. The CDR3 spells CASSYTSRGYGYTF. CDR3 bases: TGTGCCAGCAGCTATACCTCGCGGGGGTATGGCTACACCTTC.

The CDR3 DNA is TGCGCCAGCAGCTGGTCCGGGACAGGGATTTTTGGGGGGTCACCCCTCCACTTT. Translating it yields CASSWSGTGIFGGSPLHF. The chain is built from TRBV5-1 and TRBJ1-6, with 9 bases lining up with TRBD1. The V gene's germline CDR1 is SGHRS and CDR2 YFSETQ. The CDR3 extends over 18 amino acids. V lost 3 bases and J lost 10; bases outside the gene matches: 17.

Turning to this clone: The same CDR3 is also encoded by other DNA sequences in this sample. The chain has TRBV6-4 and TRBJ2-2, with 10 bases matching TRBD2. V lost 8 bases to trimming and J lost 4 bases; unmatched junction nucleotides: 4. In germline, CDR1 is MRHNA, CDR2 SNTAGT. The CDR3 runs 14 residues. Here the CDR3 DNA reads TGTGCCAGCTCAGCGGGGGGGAGCACCGGGGAGCTGTTTTTT. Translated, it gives CASSAGGSTGELFF.

The chain's CDR3 is CASSLASGGPDTQYF. CDR3 nucleotide sequence: TGTGCCAGCAGTTTAGCTAGCGGGGGCCCAGATACGCAGTATTTT. V gene TRBV27 combines with J gene TRBJ2-3; 10 positions match TRBD2. Germline CDR1 and CDR2: MNHEY and SMNVEV (reference sequence). V was clipped by 2 bases and J by 4 bases; unmatched bases: 3. There are 15 residues in the CDR3.

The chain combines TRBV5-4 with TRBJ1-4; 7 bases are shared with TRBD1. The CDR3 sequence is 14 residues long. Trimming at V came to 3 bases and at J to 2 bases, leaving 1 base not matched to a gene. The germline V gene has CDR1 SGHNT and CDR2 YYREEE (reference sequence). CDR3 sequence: CASSSGQTNEKLFF. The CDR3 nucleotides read TGTGCCAGCAGCTCGGGACAGACTAATGAAAAACTGTTTTTT. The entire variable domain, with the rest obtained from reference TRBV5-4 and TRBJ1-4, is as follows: ETGVTQSPTHLIKTRGQQVTLRCSSQSGHNTVSWYQQALGQGPQFIFQYYREEENGRGNFPPRFSGLQFPNYSSELNVNALELDDSALYLCASSSGQTNEKLFFGSGTQLSVL.

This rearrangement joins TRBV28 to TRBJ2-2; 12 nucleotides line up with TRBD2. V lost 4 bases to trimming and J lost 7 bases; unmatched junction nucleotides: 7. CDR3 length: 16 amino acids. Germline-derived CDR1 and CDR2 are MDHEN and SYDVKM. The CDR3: CASSSSGGAHNGELFF. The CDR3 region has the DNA TGTGCCAGCAGTTCTAGCGGGGGGGCCCATAACGGGGAGCTGTTTTTT.

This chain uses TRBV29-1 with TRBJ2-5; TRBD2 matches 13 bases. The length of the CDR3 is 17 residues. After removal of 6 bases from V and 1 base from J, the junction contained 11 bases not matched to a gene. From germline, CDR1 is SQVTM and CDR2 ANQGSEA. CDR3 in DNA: TGCAGCGTGAAGGCTCACCGACTAGCGGGGGGCCAAGAGACCCAGTACTTC. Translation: CSVKAHRLAGGQETQYF.